These 32 T cell receptor beta chains were all obtained from the same sample, sequenced in a study of cytomegalovirus exposure and HLA in healthy donors. The PCR made use of 60 Vbeta and 13 Jbeta primers. The assay was immunoSEQ multiplex PCR, and TCRdb's table has in-frame clones only and misses some. The table has some 160,000 clones, approximately 71% seen once; the top ten hold around 5%. The sequenced sample consisted of PBMCs. These receptors originate from a woman younger than 35 in good health and CMV-seropositive.

The chain employs TRBV4-3 and TRBJ1-5; 7 positions match TRBD1. The V gene end was trimmed by 2 bases and the J gene end by 3 bases; junction bases not matched to a gene: 7. The CDR3 consists of 16 residues. CDR1 LGHNA and CDR2 YSLEER come from the germline V gene. Written as DNA, the CDR3 is TGCGCCAGCAGCCAATCCCGGGACAGTTCCAATCAGCCCCAGCATTTT. Translated: CASSQSRDSSNQPQHF.

This clone came up a few times. The gene calls are TRBV19 and TRBJ1-1, with unresolved D. Trimming removed 3 bases from V and 1 base from J, with 6 bases in between. This CDR3 region has 13 residues. Germline V gene data show CDR1 as LNHDA and CDR2 as SQIVND (reference sequence). DNA for the CDR3: TGTGCCAGTAGTATCGCGCGGAACACTGAAGCTTTCTTT. This encodes CASSIARNTEAFF.

V usage is TRBV7-6 and J usage is TRBJ1-3; possible D gene TRBD1, 6 bases. This CDR3 has 14 residues. Germline CDR1 and CDR2: SGHVS and FNYEAQ. With 4 bases removed from V and 0 bases from J, the gap between germline ends came to 7 bases. CDR3 protein: CASSSQGSGNTIYF. For the CDR3, the DNA is TGTGCCAGCAGCTCACAGGGCTCTGGAAACACCATATATTTT.

The chain joins TRBV9 to TRBJ2-3; D may be TRBD1 (6 bases). Deletions cut 0 bases from V and 0 bases from J, with 11 bases between. Germline CDR1 is SGDLS and CDR2 is YYNGEE. The CDR3 loop spans 16 amino acids. CDR3 coding DNA: TGTGCCAGCAGCGTAGGGACAGACCATAGCACAGATACGCAGTATTTT. It yields the protein CASSVGTDHSTDTQYF.

Only a few counts were recorded for this clone. This chain uses TRBV18 with TRBJ1-3; the match to TRBD1 covers 9 bases. The length of the CDR3 is 16 residues. The V segment lost 6 bases and the J segment 4 bases; nucleotides outside the gene matches: 10. Germline CDR1 KGHSH, CDR2 LQKENI. The CDR3: CASSPGSTGGGNTIYF. CDR3 bases: TGTGCCAGCTCCCCCGGCAGCACAGGGGGCGGAAACACCATATATTTT. The full variable domain, with the rest looked up from reference TRBV18 and TRBJ1-3, is NAGVMQNPRHLVRRRGQEARLRCSPMKGHSHVYWYRQLPEEGLKFMVYLQKENIIDESGMPKERFSAEFPKEGPSILRIQQVVRGDSAAYFCASSPGSTGGGNTIYFGEGSWLTVV.

The chain couples TRBV29-1 to TRBJ1-3; no clear D gene. This CDR3 comprises 13 residues. V lost 3 bases, J lost 3 bases, and 9 bases lay in between. Germline CDR1 is SQVTM and CDR2 is ANQGSEA. The CDR3 here is CSVDSGFGNTIYF. The CDR3 region has the DNA TGCAGCGTTGATTCCGGTTTTGGAAACACCATATATTTT.

This chain uses TRBV19 with TRBJ1-3, with D possibly TRBD1 on 5 matching bases. The V end lost 9 bases, the J end lost 4 bases, and 13 bases lay between the germline ends. Germline V gene sequence: CDR1 LNHDA, CDR2 SQIVND (reference sequence). There are 13 residues in the CDR3. CDR3 in amino acids: CASSQGEGNTIYF. The CDR3 region has the DNA TGTGCCAGCTCTCAGGGCGAAGGAAACACCATATATTTT.

The chain has TRBV5-4 and TRBJ2-3, with 13 bases aligning to TRBD2. The V segment lost 4 bases and the J segment 0 bases; nucleotides outside the gene matches: 5. The CDR3 extends over 17 amino acids. Germline CDR1 reads SGHNT; CDR2 reads YYREEE (reference sequence). The CDR3 nucleotides are TGTGCCAGCAGCGAACGGACTAGCGGGGGTAGCACAGATACGCAGTATTTT. It codes for CASSERTSGGSTDTQYF.

In regard to this clone: One end of the junction varies from germline; a read error may be responsible. The V and J genes are TRBV7-9 and TRBJ1-1, with unresolved D. The length of the CDR3 is 14 residues. Looked up from germline, CDR1 is SEHNR and CDR2 is FQNEAQ (reference sequence). The CDR3 loop is CSSSSRFMNTEAFF. The CDR3 DNA reads as TGTTCCAGCAGCTCCAGATTCATGAACACTGAAGCTTTCTTT.

The chain links TRBV19 to TRBJ2-5; TRBD1 might be the D (6 bases). V was clipped by 7 bases and J by 2 bases, with 14 bases between them. CDR3 length: 14 amino acids. Per germline, CDR1 LNHDA and CDR2 SQIVND (reference sequence). CDR3 sequence (DNA): TGTGCCAGTACCCCGACAGGTAGACAAGAGACCCAGTACTTC. This codes for CASTPTGRQETQYF.

The chain recombines TRBV7-9 with TRBJ2-5; 9 positions match TRBD1. The V segment lost 5 bases and the J segment 5 bases; nucleotides outside the gene matches: 6. Germline V gene data show CDR1 as SEHNR and CDR2 as FQNEAQ (reference sequence). The CDR3 runs 14 residues. In nucleotides, the CDR3 is TGTGCCAGCAGCGGGACAGGGTCTTCGGAGACCCAGTACTTC. The encoded protein is CASSGTGSSETQYF. The variable domain in full, with the rest retrieved from reference TRBV7-9 and TRBJ2-5, is DTGVSQNPRHKITKRGQNVTFRCDPISEHNRLYWYRQTLGQGPEFLTYFQNEAQLEKSRLLSDRFSAERPKGSFSTLEIQRTEQGDSAMYLCASSGTGSSETQYFGPGTRLLVL.

The chain has TRBV7-9 and TRBJ1-4; D remains ambiguous. The CDR3 contains 18 residues. Trimming left V 4 bases short and J 0 bases short, with 18 bases between. Germline CDR1 is SEHNR and CDR2 is FQNEAQ (reference sequence). The CDR3 region is CASSSILGEHATNEKLFF. As DNA, the CDR3 is TGTGCCAGCAGCTCTATTCTAGGCGAACATGCAACTAATGAAAAACTGTTTTTT.

V is TRBV5-6 and J is TRBJ2-7, with TRBD1 identical over 7 bases. This CDR3 region has 17 residues. Trimming removed 4 bases from V and 7 bases from J; junction bases left unmatched: 20. Germline lookup yields CDR1 SGHDT and CDR2 YYEEEE. CDR3 DNA sequence: TGTGCCAGCAGCCGTTCCTCAAGTGACAGGGAGCCTTGGGAGCAGTACTTC. Its protein is CASSRSSSDREPWEQYF. The entire variable domain, with the rest obtained from reference TRBV5-6 and TRBJ2-7, is as follows: DAGVTQSPTHLIKTRGQQVTLRCSPKSGHDTVSWYQQALGQGPQFIFQYYEEEERQRGNFPDRFSGHQFPNYSSELNVNALLLGDSALYLCASSRSSSDREPWEQYFGPGTRLTVT.

The DNA of the CDR3 is TGCACCTTCGGAAGAGGGAATGGCTACACCTTC. This encodes CTFGRGNGYTF. The chain links TRBV29-1 to TRBJ1-2; D is unresolved. Per the germline V gene, CDR1 is SQVTM and CDR2 is ANQGSEA. The CDR3 is 11 amino acids. The whole variable domain, filled in from reference TRBV29-1 and TRBJ1-2, reads SAVISQKPSRDICQRGTSLTIQCQVDSQVTMMFWYRQQPGQSLTLIATANQGSEATYESGFVIDKFPISRPNLTFSTLTVSNMSPEDSSIYLCTFGRGNGYTFGSGTRLTVV.

The rearrangement uses TRBV11-3 and TRBJ2-3; 13 bases line up with TRBD2. The CDR3 consists of 16 residues. The germline V gene encodes CDR1 SGHNT and CDR2 YENEEA. V dropped 5 bases and J dropped 3; count of bases not matched to a gene: 5. The CDR3 loop reads CASSRGTSGDTDTQYF. The CDR3, as DNA: TGTGCCAGCAGCCGAGGGACTAGCGGGGATACAGATACGCAGTATTTT.

This chain joins TRBV27 and TRBJ2-1, with TRBD2 identical over 9 bases. Germline loops: CDR1 MNHEY, CDR2 SMNVEV (reference sequence). V shed 10 bases and J 1 base; nucleotides not matched to a gene: 11. The CDR3 totals 16 residues. The chain's CDR3 is CATQGLAGASYNEQFF. The CDR3 coding sequence is TGTGCCACCCAAGGATTAGCGGGGGCATCCTACAATGAGCAGTTCTTC.

The chain joins TRBV30 to TRBJ2-7; possible D gene TRBD1, 6 bases. This CDR3 region has 14 residues. V was clipped by 1 base and J by 8 bases, with 18 bases between them. Germline V gene sequence: CDR1 GTSNPN, CDR2 SVGIG (reference sequence). CDR3 loop: CAWSGDRDTYKQYF. The CDR3 nucleotides read TGTGCCTGGAGTGGCGACCGGGACACTTACAAGCAGTACTTC.

V usage is TRBV5-4 and J usage is TRBJ2-5, with a possible D match to TRBD1 (5 bases). V was cut by 0 bases and J by 5 bases, with 14 bases left in between. Germline V gene lookup returns CDR1 SGHNT and CDR2 YYREEE (reference sequence). The CDR3 totals 15 residues. The CDR3 coding sequence is TGTGCCAGCAGCTTGGGGACATGGGGTAGGGAGACCCAGTACTTC. Translating it yields CASSLGTWGRETQYF.

The chain links TRBV2 to TRBJ1-3, with TRBD1 matching over 9 bases. Trimming took 6 bases from V and 13 from J; bases not matched to a gene: 13. The germline gives CDR1 SNHLY, CDR2 FYNNEI. The CDR3 is 14 amino acids. CDR3 in DNA: TGTGCCAGCAGGCCGGGACAGGGAGTTACCAAGATATATTTT. Protein product: CASRPGQGVTKIYF.

There are a few counts of this clone. This chain links TRBV11-1 with TRBJ1-2; D call uncertain. CDR1 is SGHAT, CDR2 FQDESV, per germline (reference sequence). Trimming shortened V by 3 bases and J by 5 bases, and 7 bases separated the two germline ends. This CDR3 has 12 residues. The CDR3: CASSFPGYGYTF. CDR3 nucleotides: TGTGCCAGCAGCTTTCCAGGTTATGGCTACACCTTC.

The rearrangement joins TRBV7-6 to TRBJ2-1, with 9 bases identical to TRBD2. Trimming cost V 5 bases and J 10 bases; bases outside gene matches: 6. Germline V gene sequence: CDR1 SGHVS, CDR2 FNYEAQ. CDR3 size: 13 residues. CDR3 sequence reads: CASSPGLAKEQFF. CDR3 nucleotide sequence: TGTGCCAGCAGCCCGGGACTAGCAAAGGAGCAGTTCTTC.

The rearrangement uses TRBV11-2 and TRBJ2-1, with D maybe TRBD2 (5 bases). Germline CDR1 is SGHAT and CDR2 is FQNNGV. CDR3 length equals 14 residues. The V end lost 1 base, the J end lost 6 bases, and 10 bases lay between the germline ends. The CDR3 loop reads CASSLVGASNEQFF. CDR3 nucleotides: TGTGCCAGCAGCTTAGTGGGAGCCAGCAATGAGCAGTTCTTC.

This chain uses TRBV7-2 with TRBJ2-3, with TRBD2 matching over 8 bases. V shed 1 base and J 3 bases; nucleotides not matched to a gene: 6. Germline V lookup: CDR1 SGHTA, CDR2 FQGNSA. The CDR3 sequence is 16 residues long. The CDR3, as DNA: TGTGCCAGCAGCTTAGTAGTTAGCGGGGCGACAGATACGCAGTATTTT. It specifies CASSLVVSGATDTQYF.

The chain combines TRBV7-9 with TRBJ2-2, with D possibly being TRBD1 (5 bases). Trimming stripped 1 base from V and 0 bases from J, with 9 bases between. The CDR3 contains 16 residues. Germline loops: CDR1 SEHNR, CDR2 FQNEAQ (reference sequence). The DNA for the CDR3 is TGTGCCAGCAGCTTAGTTAGGGGTGCGAACACCGGGGAGCTGTTTTTT. This gives the protein CASSLVRGANTGELFF.

The DNA for the CDR3 is TGTGCCAGCTCAACGGACAGGGTTTCACCCCTCCACTTT. Residues: CASSTDRVSPLHF. The gene calls are TRBV18 and TRBJ1-6; 8 nucleotides match TRBD1. The CDR3 covers 13 residues. CDR1 and CDR2 (germline): KGHSH, LQKENI. J was trimmed by 9 bases and V by 5 bases; bases with no gene match: 3.

This sequence joins TRBV2 and TRBJ2-7; a possible D gene is TRBD2 (6 bases). Germline assignment: CDR1 SNHLY and CDR2 FYNNEI. This CDR3 spans 17 amino acids. V was trimmed by 4 bases and J by 0 bases, leaving 19 bases between them. The CDR3 loop reads CASSVGSSATGSYEQYF. CDR3 nucleotide sequence: TGTGCCAGCAGTGTCGGGTCTAGCGCCACGGGCTCCTACGAGCAGTACTTC.

This clone was seen a handful of times. Here the CDR3 DNA reads TGTGCCAGCGGGAGCGGGGGGGACAACACCGGGGAGCTGTTTTTT. Its translation: CASGSGGDNTGELFF. The gene calls are TRBV6-5 and TRBJ2-2; 10 bases are a match to TRBD2. CDR1 and CDR2 (germline): MNHEY, SVGAGI. V shed 8 bases and J 2 bases; nucleotides not matched to a gene: 5. The CDR3 runs to 15 residues.

The chain uses TRBV7-9 and TRBJ1-1; possibly TRBD1 for D (5 bases). Germline CDR1 reads SEHNR; CDR2 reads FQNEAQ (reference sequence). Between the trimmed V and J ends, which lost 1 base and 7 bases, there was a span of 13 bases. The CDR3 length is 14 residues. The CDR3 coding sequence is TGTGCCAGCAGCTTAGGGGACTCCTTGCATGAAGCTTTCTTT. This sequence encodes CASSLGDSLHEAFF.

CDR3 region: CASSLAQVRLYGYTF. For the CDR3, the DNA is TGTGCCAGCAGCTTGGCACAGGTCCGCCTCTATGGCTACACCTTC. The chain uses TRBV5-4 and TRBJ1-2; weak D call: TRBD1 (5 bases). The CDR3 extends over 15 amino acids. Per germline, CDR1 SGHNT and CDR2 YYREEE (reference sequence). The ends were cut back, 0 bases at V and 4 bases at J, with 13 bases in the middle.

The chain uses TRBV4-1 and TRBJ2-5, with TRBD2 matching 9 bases. The CDR3 consists of 18 residues. The junction had 13 bases not matched to a gene; V was cut back by 0 bases and J by 5 bases. From germline, CDR1 is MGHRA and CDR2 YSYEKL. CDR3 nucleotide sequence: TGCGCCAGCAGCCAAGATCCGGAGCGGGGGGACCCTCGGGAGACCCAGTACTTC. As protein: CASSQDPERGDPRETQYF.

This clone was seen more than once but under ten times. The J gene is TRBJ2-5, the V gene TRBV6-1, with 13 bases aligning to TRBD2. The CDR3 sequence is 16 residues long. V shed 3 bases and J 5 bases; nucleotides not matched to a gene: 6. Germline values: CDR1 MNHNS, CDR2 SASEGT. CDR3 sequence (DNA): TGTGCCAGCAGTGACGGGACTAGCGGGGATTGGGAGACCCAGTACTTC. Protein sequence: CASSDGTSGDWETQYF.

The chain combines TRBV6-4 with TRBJ1-2; maybe TRBD1 (5 bases). Looked up from germline, CDR1 is MRHNA and CDR2 is SNTAGT. This CDR3 region has 13 residues. V shed 3 bases and J shed 7 bases, with 12 bases lying between them. CDR3 sequence (DNA): TGTGCCAGCAGTGAGATGCAGGGTACTGGCTACACCTTC. Its protein is CASSEMQGTGYTF.